The entry that follows covers one TCR beta chain sequence. The target antigen is unknown. This CDR3 has 16 residues. V was cut by 0 bases and J by 0 bases, with 9 bases left in between. CDR1 MNHNS and CDR2 SASEGT come from the germline V gene. This sample is part of a study of cytomegalovirus exposure and HLA in healthy donors. General observations from the study: Later, an analysis showed that TCR beta chains associated with HLA were more clonally expanded than others that were equally common. An analysis that was carried out later associated 16,951 TCR beta sequences with HLA alleles at 0.05 false discovery rate. There were reportedly fewer N-insertions in an Asian-associated ancestry cluster than the approximately 700-donor mean, in a later analysis.

A multiplex PCR was run with 60 Vbeta primers and 13 Jbeta primers. Assay: immunoSEQ multiplex PCR; the TCRdb copy retains only in-frame clones and omits some. The table for this sample gives some 80,000 clones. The sequenced material came from PBMCs. The sequence was obtained from a woman in her 30s in good health and CMV-seronegative. The V call is TRBV6-1, the J call TRBJ1-5; D is ambiguous. Written as DNA, the CDR3 is TGTGCCAGCAGTGAAGCGGGAGGGAATAGCAATCAGCCCCAGCATTTT. It codes for CASSEAGGNSNQPQHF.